This T cell receptor (beta chain) was captured in a study of blood T cells in healthy people across ages. Findings and caveats of the study: In older individuals, TCR beta diversity per million T cells was lower, falling roughly linearly with age. Donors of long life had a larger count of naive CD4+ cells and greater diversity than aged donors.

Germline assignment: CDR1 MGHRA and CDR2 YSYEKL. The CDR3 runs 15 residues. With 0 bases removed from V and 0 bases from J, the gap between germline ends came to 8 bases. There were healthy Caucasian individuals from Russia, aged about 6 to 95, serving as donors. Turning to this clonotype: Its matching antigen is unknown.

Next came a second PCR, run for about 7 to 12 cycles, which used a sample-barcoded 5' primer along with a J-beta primer mix. TCRdb fed the 5' RACE reads into MiXCR, producing one record per CDR3 protein. The sample records over 600,000 distinct CDR3 sequences, about 43% being singletons. This chain joins TRBV4-1 and TRBJ1-1; D remains unclear. The TCR sequence derives from an elderly man in good health. The sample comprised blood. CDR3 loop: CASSQEYRLNTEAFF. CDR3 DNA: TGCGCCAGCAGCCAAGAGTACAGATTGAACACTGAAGCTTTCTTT.